This TCR beta chain was recovered during a study of cytomegalovirus exposure and HLA in healthy donors. The primer mix had 60 Vbeta and 13 Jbeta primers. Sequencing used immunoSEQ multiplex PCR; TCRdb keeps in-frame clones, though not all of them. The sample holds approximately 160,000 clones, under 85% seen once. V trimming: 6 bases; J trimming: 4 bases; junction bases outside the gene matches: 8. Germline CDR1 is PRHDT and CDR2 is FYEKMQ (reference sequence). The CDR3 covers 14 residues. General study findings and limits: The authors reported that TCR beta sequences could predict HLA-A and HLA-B alleles. These predictions were accurate for most subjects in the first cohort. Altogether, 164 TCR beta chains were recorded as cytomegalovirus-associated. TRBV6-2, TRBV6-3 and some other V segments were excluded as indistinguishable. Later on, a genetic analysis was performed. It linked a missense variant in DCLRE1C with V- and J-gene trimming of TCR beta.

Notes on this clone: Its antigen is not identified.

The clonotype was recovered from a man over 45 in good health and CMV-seropositive. The sequenced material came from PBMCs. V is TRBV13 and J is TRBJ2-7; 8 bases line up with TRBD2. The CDR3 protein is CASSKVGRGYEQYF. The CDR3 nucleotides are TGTGCCAGCAGTAAGGTCGGGAGGGGGTACGAGCAGTACTTC.